This T cell receptor beta chain was profiled in a study of blood T cell repertoires in COVID-19. Authors' methods: Amplified reference gene primers provided the basis for estimating nucleated cell counts. The protocol was immunoSEQ multiplex PCR, while the TCRdb copy is restricted to in-frame clones and leaves out a portion. The D gene and trimming were derived from the DNA, and the V and J assignments and clone size from that table. The sample holds roughly 100,000 clones, approximately 84% seen once. This CDR3 is built from 17 residues. The germline CDR1 and CDR2 sequences are SGDLS and YYNGEE. The V segment lost 0 bases and the J segment 2 bases; nucleotides outside the gene matches: 8.

The chain links TRBV9 to TRBJ1-3; TRBD1 matches at 7 bases. This clonotype was sampled from a human donor in a cohort sampled during active COVID-19. Sequencing was done on a sample of peripheral blood. The CDR3 nucleotides read TGTGCCAGCAGCGTAGTTCGGACAGGTAATCCTGGAAACACCATATATTTT. Translation: CASSVVRTGNPGNTIYF. The full variable domain, in which reference TRBV9 and TRBJ1-3 provide the parts outside the CDR3, is DSGVTQTPKHLITATGQRVTLRCSPRSGDLSVYWYQQSLDQGLQFLIQYYNGEERAKGNILERFSAQQFPDLHSELNLSSLELGDSALYFCASSVVRTGNPGNTIYFGEGSWLTVV.